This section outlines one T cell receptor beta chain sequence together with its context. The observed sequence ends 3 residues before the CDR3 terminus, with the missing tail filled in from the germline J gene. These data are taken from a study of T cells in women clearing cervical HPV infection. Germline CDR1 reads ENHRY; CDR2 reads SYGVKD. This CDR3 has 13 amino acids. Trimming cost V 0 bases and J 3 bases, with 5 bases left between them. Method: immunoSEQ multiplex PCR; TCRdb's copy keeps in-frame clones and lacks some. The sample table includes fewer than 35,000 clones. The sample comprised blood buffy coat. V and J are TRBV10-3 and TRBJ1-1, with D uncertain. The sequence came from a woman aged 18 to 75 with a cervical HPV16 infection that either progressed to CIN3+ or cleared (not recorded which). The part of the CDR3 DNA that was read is TGTGCCATCAGTGAGTCGCGGGACACTGAA. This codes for CAISESRDTE. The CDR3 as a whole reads CAISESRDTEAFF.